This T cell receptor (beta chain) emerged from a study of graft-versus-host responses after intestinal transplantation. Whole-study findings and limits: Analysis identified GvH clones in recipient marrow, with some appearing first in ileum or blood.

A remark on this clone: What it binds is unknown.

Assay: immunoSEQ multiplex PCR; the TCRdb copy retains only in-frame clones and omits some. The table records approximately 24,000 clones, 85% to 95% of them present only once. Sequenced here: PBMCs, sampled 18 days after transplant. This TCR came from a human patient who received an intestinal transplant, so some T cells may come from the graft donor.

CDR3 nucleotide sequence: TGCGCCAGCAGCTTGGAAAAAACAGGGGTCCAGCCCCAGCATTTT. Encoded protein: CASSLEKTGVQPQHF. The gene calls are TRBV5-1 and TRBJ1-5, with 7 nucleotides matching TRBD1. The J segment lost 7 bases and the V segment lost 0 bases, leaving 7 bases of the junction unmatched. This CDR3 spans 15 amino acids. Per the germline V gene, CDR1 is SGHRS and CDR2 is YFSETQ.